This TCR beta chain appears in the sequencing data of a study of cytomegalovirus exposure and HLA in healthy donors. On this clone: What it binds is not known.

Primers included in the PCR were 60 Vbeta and 13 Jbeta primers. Sequencing used immunoSEQ multiplex PCR; TCRdb keeps in-frame clones, though not all of them. This sample has about 210,000 clones, with just under 80% found just once. This CDR3 is 15 amino acids long. Germline V gene sequence: CDR1 SGDLS, CDR2 YYNGEE. With 3 bases clipped from V and 4 bases from J, the junction kept 7 bases outside the gene matches. General study points: Highly shared sequence variants in one cluster were likely a sequencing artifact. Based on reports, TCR beta sequences accurately predicted HLA-A and HLA-B alleles for most subjects. Despite most TCR sequences being rare, some public TCRs occurred in many donors.

Sequenced: PBMCs. V and J are TRBV9 and TRBJ2-1; TRBD2 matches 7 bases. This TCR was recovered from a boy aged 5-17 years in good health and CMV-seronegative. CDR3 in amino acids: CASSGRLASYNEQFF. The CDR3 nucleotides are TGTGCCAGCAGCGGCCGACTAGCATCTTACAATGAGCAGTTCTTC. Full variable domain (remainder filled in from reference TRBV9 and TRBJ2-1): DSGVTQTPKHLITATGQRVTLRCSPRSGDLSVYWYQQSLDQGLQFLIQYYNGEERAKGNILERFSAQQFPDLHSELNLSSLELGDSALYFCASSGRLASYNEQFFGPGTRLTVL.